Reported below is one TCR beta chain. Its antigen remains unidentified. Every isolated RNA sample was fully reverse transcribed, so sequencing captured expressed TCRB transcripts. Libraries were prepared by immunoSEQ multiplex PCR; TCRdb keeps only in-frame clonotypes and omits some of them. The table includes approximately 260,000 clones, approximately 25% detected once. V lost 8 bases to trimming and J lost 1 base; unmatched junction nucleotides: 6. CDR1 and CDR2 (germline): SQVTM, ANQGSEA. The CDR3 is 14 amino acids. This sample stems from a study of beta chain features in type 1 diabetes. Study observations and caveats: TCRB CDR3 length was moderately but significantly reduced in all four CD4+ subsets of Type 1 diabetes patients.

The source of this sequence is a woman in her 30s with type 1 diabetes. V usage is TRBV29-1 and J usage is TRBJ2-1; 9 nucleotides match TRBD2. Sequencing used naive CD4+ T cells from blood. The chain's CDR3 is CSFSGRASYNEQFF. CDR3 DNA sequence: TGCAGCTTTAGCGGGAGAGCGTCCTACAATGAGCAGTTCTTC.